A selection of T cell receptor beta chains follows, all from one sample in a study of T cells in pancreatic ductal adenocarcinoma. TCRdb keeps only in-frame clones here, not all; method: immunoSEQ multiplex PCR. The sample has about 9,400 clones, 67% seen once. Specimen: pancreatic tumor tissue. These TCRs come from a human donor with pancreatic ductal adenocarcinoma. Each CDR3 is given with its conserved first and last residue.

CASSLEAGGELFF,TRBJ2-2,TRBV5-1
CASSPPRQSSGANVLTF,TRBJ2-6,TRBV18
CASSSHGGGNQPQHF,TRBJ1-5,TRBV6-6
CASSILSGGAHQPQHF,TRBJ1-5,TRBV19
CASSQTSSGELFF,TRBJ2-2,TRBV5-1
CSAGQGVLRGYTF,TRBJ1-2,TRBV29-1
CASRRGVPGNTIYF,TRBJ1-3,TRBV6-6
CAIRTEAAFYGYTF,TRBJ1-2,TRBV10-3
CASSLEGTFTDTQYF,TRBJ2-3,TRBV5-4
CASGLGHEQYF,TRBJ2-7,TRBV5-1
CASSEGRTNTEAFF,TRBJ1-1,TRBV7-3
CASSLGAGVGDEQYF,TRBJ2-7,TRBV14
CASSNGGNNSPLHF,TRBJ1-6,TRBV2
CASSLDVSGDQPQHF,TRBJ1-5,TRBV5-1
CASRITASGGLNEQFF,TRBJ2-1,TRBV19
CASSEIGDTQYF,TRBJ2-3,TRBV6-1
CASSPDRGEAFF,TRBJ1-1,TRBV5-1
CASSNGHSYEQYF,TRBJ2-7,TRBV19
CASSLISSDTQYF,TRBJ2-3,TRBV7-9
CASSRGTDNEKLFF,TRBJ1-4,TRBV5-4
CAISDPELGFYQPQHF,TRBJ1-5,TRBV10-3
CATSRDGGRAPQPQHF,TRBJ1-5,TRBV15
CASSLKWMGEQYF,TRBJ2-7,TRBV5-1
CASNYDGSKRADTQYF,TRBJ2-3,TRBV4-3
CASRTGYEQYF,TRBJ2-7,TRBV5-4
CASSGFLAKETQYF,TRBJ2-5,TRBV6-1
CASSSLTLGGYTF,TRBJ1-2,TRBV6-5
CASSEVAGEGDTQYF,TRBJ2-3,TRBV6-1
CASSGGTPGAPQHF,TRBJ1-5,TRBV2
CATDRGWYGYTF,TRBJ1-2,TRBV2
CAWSKELRADTQYF,TRBJ2-3,TRBV30
CASSLSPDPDHEQYF,TRBJ2-7,TRBV27
CASSPDRGSYEQYF,TRBJ2-7,TRBV11-2
CASSLGLSNQPQHF,TRBJ1-5,TRBV18
CASSSALLAGGPGDTQYF,TRBJ2-3,TRBV11-2
CASSYWLAGGRETQYF,TRBJ2-5,TRBV6-5
CASSLDPTGGYTF,TRBJ1-2,TRBV7-9
CSVGQGSPYEQYF,TRBJ2-7,TRBV29-1
CASSSRGLNYGYTF,TRBJ1-2,TRBV18
CASSAPASSYEQYF,TRBJ2-7,TRBV28
CASSSRSLAASEQFF,TRBJ2-1,TRBV5-1
CASSEIGPSNQPQHF,TRBJ1-5,TRBV10-2
CASSSSLGLGSHTDTQYF,TRBJ2-3,TRBV28
CASSPWGTPAPDTQYF,TRBJ2-3,TRBV5-1
CASSPVDRGSNQPQHF,TRBJ1-5,TRBV6-6
CASSVRLARATNEKLFF,TRBJ1-4,TRBV28
CASSGGTATYEQYF,TRBJ2-7,TRBV6-1
CASSESGSGGVWDEQFF,TRBJ2-1,TRBV6-1
CSASEEYEQYF,TRBJ2-7,TRBV20-1
CASRARGFSIGEQFF,TRBJ2-1,TRBV2
CASTRGREGETQYF,TRBJ2-5,TRBV28
CAITPWGPGGNTIYF,TRBJ1-3,TRBV10-3
CASSLGLAGSYNEQFF,TRBJ2-1,TRBV7-2
CASSLGPLKTQYF,TRBJ2-5,TRBV11-3
CASSEAQAGKRPYEQYF,TRBJ2-7,TRBV10-2
CSAEGLREQYF,TRBJ2-7,TRBV20-1
CASSPAGDTEAFF,TRBJ1-1,TRBV5-1
CASSLGDTGELFF,TRBJ2-2,TRBV13
CASISPLDRDETQYF,TRBJ2-5,TRBV5-6